This T cell receptor beta chain was found in a study of early T cells in non-severe SARS-CoV-2 infection. At the level of the study: Sequencing used unsorted whole-blood bulk RNA, so chains lack pairing.

Each single cDNA molecule received a unique molecular identifier. Via MiXCR, TCRdb re-called the 5' RACE reads, giving one row per CDR3 protein. The data contain about 43,000 distinct CDR3 sequences, 11% of them seen just once; the ten biggest clones take up roughly 10%. Findings and caveats of the study: Reliance on VDJdb matching favored anti-spike CD8 responses; private and CD4 specificities were missed.

A note on this clonotype: The antigen remains undetermined.

The CDR3 consists of 13 residues. Trimming removed 3 bases at V and 4 bases at J, with 9 bases between. The sample comprised whole blood. The origin of this receptor is an adult who was a healthcare worker with PCR-confirmed SARS-CoV-2 infection or an uninfected control (not recorded which). The chain employs TRBV12-3 or TRBV12-4 and TRBJ1-2; maybe TRBD1 (5 bases). The CDR3 is CASSLEQVYGYTF. Written as DNA, the CDR3 is TGTGCCAGCAGTTTGGAACAGGTCTATGGCTACACCTTC.